One sample yielded the 25 T cell receptor beta chains listed below, sequenced in a study of cytomegalovirus exposure and HLA in healthy donors. Here immunoSEQ multiplex PCR was the method, and the copy in TCRdb shows in-frame clones only, minus some. The table lists about 56,000 clones, approximately 92% of them singletons. The sequenced material came from PBMCs. The receptor source for this set is a man between 18 and 29 years old in good health and CMV-seronegative.

In DNA, the CDR3 is TGCGCCAGCAGCCAAGAAGAGGCAACCACCTTCACAGATACGCAGTATTTT. Translation gives CASSQEEATTFTDTQYF. This rearrangement joins TRBV4-3 to TRBJ2-3, with no clear D. CDR3 length: 17 amino acids. Looked up from germline, CDR1 is LGHNA and CDR2 is YSLEER. V was pared by 0 bases and J by 2 bases, with 15 bases between.

This clone was found a few times. The V call is TRBV10-3, the J call TRBJ1-3; TRBD1 agrees at 7 bases. The J segment lost 0 bases and the V segment lost 6 bases, leaving 8 bases of the junction unmatched. The CDR3 is 16 residues long. The V gene's germline CDR1 is ENHRY and CDR2 SYGVKD. The CDR3 spells CAISSTGDPSGNTIYF. For the CDR3, the DNA is TGTGCCATCAGCTCCACAGGGGACCCCTCTGGAAACACCATATATTTT.

The chain recombines TRBV4-2 with TRBJ1-5, with D possibly matching TRBD1 (6 bases). Germline V lookup: CDR1 LGHNA, CDR2 YNFKEQ. The V end was cut by 1 base, the J end by 11 bases, with 15 bases between. This CDR3 is built from 14 residues. The CDR3 coding sequence is TGTGCCAGCAGCCAAGGGGGGCAGTTCAAGGCCCAGCATTTT. This codes for CASSQGGQFKAQHF.

This chain's CDR3 is CASSAGLAGEAGELFF. The CDR3 DNA is TGTGCCAGCAGCGCGGGACTAGCGGGAGAGGCCGGGGAGCTGTTTTTT. V and J are TRBV9 and TRBJ2-2; 14 bases are a match to TRBD2. The ends lost 3 bases at V and 6 bases at J; junction bases unmatched: 4. CDR1 is SGDLS, CDR2 YYNGEE, per germline. CDR3 size: 16 residues.

The chain recombines TRBV4-1 with TRBJ2-1, with TRBD1 matching over 8 bases. J lost 5 bases, V lost 1 base, and 13 bases had no gene match. Germline loops: CDR1 MGHRA, CDR2 YSYEKL. The CDR3 consists of 18 residues. Here the CDR3 reads CASSQVLRRDRPDNEQFF. The CDR3 DNA is TGCGCCAGCAGCCAAGTTCTCAGGCGGGACAGGCCGGACAATGAGCAGTTCTTC.

V and J are TRBV20-1 and TRBJ2-7; tentatively, D is TRBD1 (5 bases). Germline CDR1 and CDR2: DFQATT and SNEGSKA (reference sequence). V lost 3 bases and J 7 bases, leaving 10 bases between the germline ends. The CDR3 loop spans 11 amino acids. The CDR3 region is CSASRQPEQYF. The CDR3 DNA reads TGCAGTGCTAGCAGACAGCCGGAGCAGTACTTC.

This chain joins TRBV2 and TRBJ2-5; D unresolved. This CDR3 is 11 amino acids long. CDR1 and CDR2 from the germline V gene are SNHLY and FYNNEI. V was shortened by 7 bases and J by 5 bases, with 8 bases between the two germline ends. The CDR3 DNA reads as TGTGCCAGCACCTTCGTTGAGACCCAGTACTTC. Protein sequence: CASTFVETQYF.

The chain joins TRBV5-1 to TRBJ1-1; D perhaps matches TRBD1 (6 bases). CDR1 is SGHRS, CDR2 YFSETQ, per germline. V lost 1 base and J lost 0, with 10 bases in between. CDR3 size: 15 residues. CDR3 coding DNA: TGCGCCAGCAGCTTGATAACAGGGATGAACACTGAAGCTTTCTTT. The encoded protein is CASSLITGMNTEAFF.

The chain employs TRBV28 and TRBJ1-5, with a possible D match to TRBD1 (5 bases). This CDR3 contains 14 residues. From germline, CDR1 is MDHEN and CDR2 SYDVKM. Trimming cost V 6 bases and J 3 bases, with 12 bases left between them. CDR3 bases: TGTGCCAGCAGGCGAGACAGTTACAATCAGCCCCAGCATTTT. Protein sequence: CASRRDSYNQPQHF.

This clone showed up just once. The CDR3 here is CASSQEVAEQETQYF. In nucleotides, the CDR3 is TGCGCCAGCAGCCAAGAGGTAGCGGAACAAGAGACCCAGTACTTC. The chain links TRBV4-1 to TRBJ2-5, with D possibly being TRBD2 (6 bases). V was cut by 0 bases and J by 2 bases, with 10 bases left in between. The CDR3 extends over 15 amino acids. Germline assignment: CDR1 MGHRA and CDR2 YSYEKL.

This clone was counted only a few times. This chain links TRBV6-1 with TRBJ2-1; TRBD2 might be the D (5 bases). The CDR3 extends over 15 amino acids. Germline CDR1 reads MNHNS; CDR2 reads SASEGT. The germline V and J ends were trimmed by 1 base and 2 bases, with 9 bases remaining between them. The CDR3 DNA reads as TGTGCCAGCAGTGAAGAGGAGGACGCCTACAATGAGCAGTTCTTC. Translating gives CASSEEEDAYNEQFF.

J is TRBJ2-7 and V is TRBV28; D unclear. Germline V gene data show CDR1 as MDHEN and CDR2 as SYDVKM. This CDR3 has 12 residues. Trimming cost V 6 bases and J 5 bases, with 11 bases left between them. The CDR3 DNA reads as TGTGCCAGCAGCCTATTACGGGACGAGCAGTACTTC. This sequence encodes CASSLLRDEQYF.

This sequence joins TRBV6-1 and TRBJ1-1; the D gene is possibly TRBD1 (6 bases). CDR3 length: 15 residues. CDR1 MNHNS and CDR2 SASEGT come from the germline V gene. Trimming stripped 3 bases from V and 0 bases from J, with 11 bases between. In nucleotides, the CDR3 is TGTGCCAGCAGTGAGACGGGGACATTGAACACTGAAGCTTTCTTT. Protein product: CASSETGTLNTEAFF.

The chain uses TRBV29-1 and TRBJ1-2; D remains unclear. The germline V gene has CDR1 SQVTM and CDR2 ANQGSEA. V lost 7 bases and J 6 bases, leaving 12 bases between the germline ends. CDR3 length equals 11 residues. CDR3 DNA: TGCAGCGAATTAGGAGGCGATGGCTACACCTTC. Protein product: CSELGGDGYTF.

V usage is TRBV11-2 and J usage is TRBJ2-1, with 10 bases identical to TRBD2. This CDR3 has 17 residues. V shed 1 base and J 2 bases; nucleotides not matched to a gene: 5. The V gene's germline CDR1 is SGHAT and CDR2 FQNNGV. The CDR3 spells CASSLVASGSAYNEQFF. CDR3 nucleotide sequence: TGTGCCAGCAGCTTAGTGGCTAGCGGGAGTGCCTACAATGAGCAGTTCTTC.

The chain is built from TRBV4-1 and TRBJ2-7; TRBD1 aligns across 7 bases. CDR1 is MGHRA and CDR2 is YSYEKL in the germline V gene. The CDR3 sequence is 16 residues long. The ends lost 1 base at V and 5 bases at J; junction bases unmatched: 11. This CDR3 reads CASSQARGGVKNEQYF. In DNA form, the CDR3 reads TGCGCCAGCAGCCAAGCTAGAGGGGGCGTAAAAAACGAGCAGTACTTC.

The genes are TRBV28 and TRBJ1-4; 7 positions agree with TRBD1. CDR1 and CDR2 from the germline V gene are MDHEN and SYDVKM. V was clipped by 2 bases and J by 4 bases; unmatched bases: 16. The CDR3 is made up of 19 amino acids. The CDR3, as DNA: TGTGCCAGCAGTTTAGACGGGGTCGGGACAGTCAAGCTTAATGAAAAACTGTTTTTT. It is translated as CASSLDGVGTVKLNEKLFF.

The V and J genes are TRBV9 and TRBJ2-7; D perhaps matches TRBD1 (5 bases). CDR3 length: 14 residues. V gave up 2 bases and J gave up 2 bases, with 11 bases separating them. Per the germline V gene, CDR1 is SGDLS and CDR2 is YYNGEE. CDR3 loop: CASSVVDSPYEQYF. CDR3 in DNA: TGTGCCAGCAGCGTGGTCGACAGCCCCTACGAGCAGTACTTC.

This clone was seen just once. The gene calls are TRBV29-1 and TRBJ2-3, with D perhaps matching TRBD2 (7 bases). Trimming pared 4 bases from V and 5 bases from J, leaving 22 bases between. Germline CDR1 and CDR2: SQVTM and ANQGSEA. There are 16 residues in the CDR3. The CDR3 is CSVGGALAGVIDTQYF. The CDR3 DNA sequence: TGCAGCGTTGGGGGGGCCTTGGCGGGAGTGATAGATACGCAGTATTTT.

The chain has TRBV5-4 and TRBJ2-4; 8 nucleotides match TRBD1. V lost 2 bases and J lost 5; bases outside the gene matches: 6. The length of the CDR3 is 15 residues. Germline CDR1 reads SGHNT; CDR2 reads YYREEE (reference sequence). This CDR3 reads CASSFDRGVENIQYF. As DNA, the CDR3 is TGTGCCAGCAGCTTCGACAGGGGCGTGGAAAACATTCAGTACTTC. The full variable domain, rest sourced from reference TRBV5-4 and TRBJ2-4, is ETGVTQSPTHLIKTRGQQVTLRCSSQSGHNTVSWYQQALGQGPQFIFQYYREEENGRGNFPPRFSGLQFPNYSSELNVNALELDDSALYLCASSFDRGVENIQYFGAGTRLSVL.

The table lists this clone with a few counts. The V and J genes are TRBV6-1 and TRBJ2-2; TRBD2 agrees at 11 bases. V shed 3 bases, J shed 5 bases, and the junction held 17 bases outside the gene matches. This CDR3 is 20 amino acids long. CDR1 and CDR2 from the germline V gene are MNHNS and SASEGT. CDR3 sequence (DNA): TGTGCCAGCAGTGATGACAAATTAGCGGGAGGGCCTTCGCCTACCGGGGAGCTGTTTTTT. It yields the protein CASSDDKLAGGPSPTGELFF.

The chain is built from TRBV7-2 and TRBJ2-7; tentatively, D is TRBD2 (8 bases). This CDR3 region has 14 residues. Germline V lookup: CDR1 SGHTA, CDR2 FQGNSA. V gave up 5 bases and J gave up 4 bases, with 15 bases separating them. The CDR3 DNA follows: TGTGCCAGCAGCCGGGGGGGGACAGATTACGAGCAGTACTTC. Encoded protein: CASSRGGTDYEQYF.

The rearrangement joins TRBV5-6 to TRBJ2-7, with D perhaps matching TRBD1 (6 bases). Trimming took off 0 bases at V and 5 bases at J, with 12 bases between the two ends. The CDR3 consists of 14 residues. Germline V gene sequence: CDR1 SGHDT, CDR2 YYEEEE. This CDR3 is CASSLVQGRNEQYF. The DNA for the CDR3 is TGTGCCAGCAGCTTGGTGCAGGGGCGAAACGAGCAGTACTTC.

The chain is built from TRBV2 and TRBJ2-1; 8 bases are shared with TRBD2. The V gene's germline CDR1 is SNHLY and CDR2 FYNNEI. V gave up 8 bases and J gave up 9 bases; unmatched junction bases: 6. The CDR3 length is 12 residues. The CDR3 coding sequence is TGTGCCAGCCGAGCGGGAGTAGGTGAGCAGTTCTTC. Amino acid sequence: CASRAGVGEQFF.

The rearrangement joins TRBV28 to TRBJ1-5; perhaps TRBD1 as D (6 bases). This CDR3 comprises 17 residues. Germline V gene lookup returns CDR1 MDHEN and CDR2 SYDVKM. With 5 bases removed from V and 6 bases from J, the gap between germline ends came to 23 bases. This CDR3 reads CASSPGTGKQPSQPQHF. In nucleotides, the CDR3 is TGTGCCAGCAGTCCCGGAACAGGGAAACAACCCAGTCAGCCCCAGCATTTT. Supplemented by reference TRBV28 and TRBJ1-5, the full variable domain reads DVKVTQSSRYLVKRTGEKVFLECVQDMDHENMFWYRQDPGLGLRLIYFSYDVKMKEKGDIPEGYSVSREKKERFSLILESASTNQTSMYLCASSPGTGKQPSQPQHFGDGTRLSIL.